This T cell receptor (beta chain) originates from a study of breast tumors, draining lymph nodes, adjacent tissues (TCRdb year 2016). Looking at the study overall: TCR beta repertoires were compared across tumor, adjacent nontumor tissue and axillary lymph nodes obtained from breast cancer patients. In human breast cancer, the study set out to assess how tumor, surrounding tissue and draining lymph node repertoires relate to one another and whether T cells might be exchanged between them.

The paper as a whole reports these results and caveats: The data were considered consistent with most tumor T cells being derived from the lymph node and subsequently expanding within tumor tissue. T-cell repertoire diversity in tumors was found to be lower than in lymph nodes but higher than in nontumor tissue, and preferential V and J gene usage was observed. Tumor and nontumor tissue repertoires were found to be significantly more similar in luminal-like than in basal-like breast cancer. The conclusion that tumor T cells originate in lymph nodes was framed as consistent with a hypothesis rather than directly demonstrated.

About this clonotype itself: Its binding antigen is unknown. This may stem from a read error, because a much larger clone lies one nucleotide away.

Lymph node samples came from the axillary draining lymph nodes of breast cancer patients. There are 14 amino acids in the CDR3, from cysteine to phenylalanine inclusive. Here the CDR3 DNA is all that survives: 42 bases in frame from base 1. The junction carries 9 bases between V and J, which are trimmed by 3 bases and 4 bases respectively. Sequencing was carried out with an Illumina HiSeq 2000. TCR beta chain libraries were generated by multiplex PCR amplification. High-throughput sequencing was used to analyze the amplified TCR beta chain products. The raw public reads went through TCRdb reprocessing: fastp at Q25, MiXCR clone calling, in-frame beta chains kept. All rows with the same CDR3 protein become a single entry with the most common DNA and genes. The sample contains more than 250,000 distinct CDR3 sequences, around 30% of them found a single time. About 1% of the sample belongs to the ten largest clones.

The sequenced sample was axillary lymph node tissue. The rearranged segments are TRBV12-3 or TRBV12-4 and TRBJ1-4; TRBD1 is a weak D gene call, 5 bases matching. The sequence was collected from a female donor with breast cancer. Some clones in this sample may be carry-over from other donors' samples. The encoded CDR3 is CASSLTALNEKLFF. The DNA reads TGTGCCAGCAGTTTGACAGCCCTTAATGAAAAACTGTTTTTT.